This TCR beta chain came from a study of blood T cell repertoires in COVID-19. Only in-frame clones appear in the TCRdb table, and some are missing; sequencing was by immunoSEQ multiplex PCR. The repertoire holds about 98,000 clones, with approximately 90% as singletons. The sequence derives from a woman aged 50 to 60 with COVID-19, enrolled during active disease. Sequencing was carried out using peripheral blood.

This CDR3 is CASSQDSWNEAFF. In nucleotides, the CDR3 is TGTGCCAGCAGCCAAGATAGCTGGAATGAAGCTTTCTTT. The chain links TRBV3-1 (or the pseudogene TRBV3-2) to TRBJ1-1; D unresolved. Germline loops: CDR1 LGHDT, CDR2 YNNKEL (reference sequence). V was shortened by 0 bases and J by 7 bases, with 9 bases between the two germline ends. This CDR3 is built from 13 residues.